This T cell receptor beta chain was documented in a study of shared T cell receptors in the human thymus. V lost 3 bases, J lost 7 bases, and 3 bases stayed unmatched. The CDR3 is made up of 13 amino acids. Germline CDR1 GTSNPN, CDR2 SVGIG (reference sequence). Sequencing was performed with immunoSEQ multiplex PCR; in TCRdb, only in-frame clones are kept and a portion is missing. The table has hundreds of thousands of clones, around three quarters seen once. This clone showed up just once. These data were also filed under a second study, of human thymus T cells. This second study says: Thymic material originated from resections removed in the course of corrective heart surgery. Blood and thymic repertoires both appeared biased in V and J gene usage.

The receptor's source is a boy under two years old with a congenital heart defect. V and J are TRBV30 and TRBJ1-5; 10 bases fit TRBD1. The specimen was thymocytes. The CDR3 sequence: CAWRTGGGQPQHF. The CDR3 DNA is TGTGCCTGGAGGACAGGGGGCGGCCAGCCCCAGCATTTT.